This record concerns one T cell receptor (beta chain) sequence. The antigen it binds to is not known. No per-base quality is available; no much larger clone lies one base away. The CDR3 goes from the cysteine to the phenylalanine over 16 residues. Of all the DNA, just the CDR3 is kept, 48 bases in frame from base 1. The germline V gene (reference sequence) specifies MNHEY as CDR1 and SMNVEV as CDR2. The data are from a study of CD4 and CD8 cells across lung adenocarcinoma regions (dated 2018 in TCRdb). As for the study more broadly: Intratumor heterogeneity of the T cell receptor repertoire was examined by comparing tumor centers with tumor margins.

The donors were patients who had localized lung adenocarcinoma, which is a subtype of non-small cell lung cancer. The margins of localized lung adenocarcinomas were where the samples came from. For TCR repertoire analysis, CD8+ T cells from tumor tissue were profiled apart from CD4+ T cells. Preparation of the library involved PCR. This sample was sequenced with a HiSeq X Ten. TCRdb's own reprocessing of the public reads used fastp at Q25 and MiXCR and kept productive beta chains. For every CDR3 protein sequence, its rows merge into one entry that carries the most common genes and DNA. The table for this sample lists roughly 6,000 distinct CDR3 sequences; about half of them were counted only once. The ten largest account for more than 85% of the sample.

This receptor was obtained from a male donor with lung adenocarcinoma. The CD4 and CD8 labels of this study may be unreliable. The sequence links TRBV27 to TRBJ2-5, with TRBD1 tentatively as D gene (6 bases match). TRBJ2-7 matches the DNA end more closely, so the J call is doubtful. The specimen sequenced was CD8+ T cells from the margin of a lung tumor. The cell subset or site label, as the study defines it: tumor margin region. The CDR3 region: CASSFLLDSSPYEQYF. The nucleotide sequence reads TGTGCCAGCAGTTTCCTTCTGGACAGTTCCCCCTACGAGCAGTACTTC.